A single sample gave rise to the 12 T cell receptor beta chains below, sequenced in a study of blood T cell repertoires in COVID-19. Sequencing was performed with immunoSEQ multiplex PCR; in TCRdb, only in-frame clones are kept and a portion is missing. The repertoire holds more than 90,000 clones, roughly nine tenths seen once, with approximately 7.7% in the top ten. The source material was peripheral blood. The receptors stem from a human donor in a cohort sampled during active COVID-19.

The chain recombines TRBV2 with TRBJ1-2; 11 bases are a match to TRBD1. Germline-derived CDR1 and CDR2 are SNHLY and FYNNEI. With 6 bases clipped from V and 0 bases from J, the junction kept 6 bases outside the gene matches. This CDR3 region has 16 residues. CDR3 coding DNA: TGTGCCAGCAGGAGGGGACAGGGGGTTTCTAACTATGGCTACACCTTC. Protein sequence: CASRRGQGVSNYGYTF.

The chain carries TRBV2 and TRBJ2-1, with a possible D match to TRBD1 (6 bases). Trimming left V 3 bases short and J 0 bases short, with 9 bases between. Germline loops: CDR1 SNHLY, CDR2 FYNNEI. This CDR3 region has 15 residues. CDR3 nucleotides: TGTGCCAGCAGTGACCAGGGGAGCTCCTACAATGAGCAGTTCTTC. Translating gives CASSDQGSSYNEQFF.

The chain has TRBV7-2 and TRBJ2-7; 9 positions agree with TRBD1. Germline CDR1 reads SGHTA; CDR2 reads FQGNSA. There are 13 residues in the CDR3. Trimming removed 3 bases from V and 5 bases from J; junction bases left unmatched: 2. The CDR3 protein is CASSLDRGDEQYF. The CDR3 region has the DNA TGTGCCAGCAGCTTGGACAGGGGCGACGAGCAGTACTTC.

The V call is TRBV11-2, the J call TRBJ1-1; TRBD1 might be the D (6 bases). Trimming pared 2 bases from V and 5 bases from J, leaving 12 bases between. The CDR3 is 14 residues long. Germline CDR1 is SGHAT and CDR2 is FQNNGV. For the CDR3, the DNA is TGTGCCAGCAGCTTAACAGGGATGAGTACTGAAGCTTTCTTT. Protein product: CASSLTGMSTEAFF.

This rearrangement joins TRBV11-1 to TRBJ1-1, with D maybe TRBD1 (6 bases). V was cut by 7 bases and J by 1 base, with 13 bases left in between. Germline values: CDR1 SGHAT, CDR2 FQDESV (reference sequence). This CDR3 is 14 amino acids long. CDR3 amino acids: CASKRGQGNTEAFF. The CDR3 DNA sequence: TGTGCCAGCAAGCGGGGGCAGGGGAACACTGAAGCTTTCTTT.

In this sample, this clone turned up once. This rearrangement joins TRBV30 to TRBJ2-3; perhaps TRBD2 as D (6 bases). The germline V gene has CDR1 GTSNPN and CDR2 SVGIG (reference sequence). Trimming removed 1 base at V and 2 bases at J, with 10 bases between. This CDR3 region has 14 residues. CDR3 in amino acids: CAWSGSGHTDTQYF. Here the CDR3 DNA reads TGTGCCTGGAGTGGTAGCGGCCACACAGATACGCAGTATTTT.

This chain connects TRBV4-2 to TRBJ1-2; tentative D call: TRBD1 (6 bases). The length of the CDR3 is 16 residues. Trimming cost V 0 bases and J 2 bases, with 13 bases left between them. The germline V gene encodes CDR1 LGHNA and CDR2 YNFKEQ. The CDR3 DNA sequence: TGTGCCAGCAGCCAAGATTCGGGGGGCGGGAACTATGGCTACACCTTC. Translating gives CASSQDSGGGNYGYTF.

The chain uses TRBV29-1 and TRBJ1-1, with a possible D match to TRBD1 (5 bases). Trimming took off 7 bases at V and 4 bases at J, with 19 bases between the two ends. The CDR3 has 14 amino acids. Germline V gives CDR1 SQVTM, CDR2 ANQGSEA. In nucleotides, the CDR3 is TGCAGCGCGTCCGGGGGGAGGGGTACCACTGAAGCTTTCTTT. Its protein is CSASGGRGTTEAFF. Combining the CDR3 with reference TRBV29-1 and TRBJ1-1 gives the whole variable domain SAVISQKPSRDICQRGTSLTIQCQVDSQVTMMFWYRQQPGQSLTLIATANQGSEATYESGFVIDKFPISRPNLTFSTLTVSNMSPEDSSIYLCSASGGRGTTEAFFGQGTRLTVV.

The rearrangement links TRBV18 to TRBJ2-7; 9 nucleotides agree with TRBD2. Germline V CDR1 and CDR2: KGHSH, LQKENI. With 5 bases clipped from V and 2 bases from J, the junction kept 4 bases outside the gene matches. The CDR3 has 14 amino acids. The chain's CDR3 is CASSKRGEPYEQYF. The DNA of the CDR3 is TGTGCCAGCTCAAAGCGGGGGGAACCCTACGAGCAGTACTTC.

The CDR3 DNA is TGTGCCTGGACAGAACAGGGAGATCAGCCCCAGCATTTT. Translating gives CAWTEQGDQPQHF. This chain links TRBV30 with TRBJ1-5, with TRBD1 as a possible D gene (6 bases). This CDR3 contains 13 residues. Per germline, CDR1 GTSNPN and CDR2 SVGIG (reference sequence). The V end was cut by 4 bases, the J end by 5 bases, with 12 bases between. Filled out from reference TRBV30 and TRBJ1-5, the complete variable domain reads SQTIHQWPATLVQPVGSPLSLECTVEGTSNPNLYWYRQAAGRGLQLLFYSVGIGQISSEVPQNLSASRPQDRQFILSSKKLLLSDSGFYLCAWTEQGDQPQHFGDGTRLSIL.

Turning to this clone: The same CDR3 can be traced to other DNA sequences in this sample. The chain links TRBV29-1 to TRBJ1-5; 7 nucleotides match TRBD1. The CDR3 loop spans 13 amino acids. CDR1 is SQVTM, CDR2 ANQGSEA, per germline. V gave up 6 bases and J gave up 4 bases; unmatched junction bases: 6. In DNA form, the CDR3 reads TGCAGCGTCGAGGGACAGCCGAATCAGCCCCAGCATTTT. Amino acid sequence: CSVEGQPNQPQHF.

The chain recombines TRBV27 with TRBJ2-1, with D tentatively TRBD1 (5 bases). Per germline, CDR1 MNHEY and CDR2 SMNVEV (reference sequence). The CDR3 has 14 residues. The germline V and J ends were trimmed by 5 bases and 2 bases, with 10 bases remaining between them. As DNA, the CDR3 is TGTGCCAGCAGTCGTCTAGGGGCCTACAATGAGCAGTTCTTC. This translates into CASSRLGAYNEQFF.